The 17 T cell receptor beta chains presented below share a single source sample, sequenced in a study of blood T cell repertoires in COVID-19. Only in-frame clones appear in the TCRdb table, and some are missing; sequencing was by immunoSEQ multiplex PCR. The sample lists under 75,000 clones, 87% occurring once. Material for sequencing was peripheral blood. Receptor source: a woman aged 18-30 years with acute or convalescent COVID-19.

V is TRBV6-2 or TRBV6-3 and J is TRBJ2-7; 7 bases are shared with TRBD1. CDR1 and CDR2 from the germline V gene are MNHEY and SVGEGT. The CDR3 loop spans 13 amino acids. The ends lost 5 bases at V and 3 bases at J; junction bases unmatched: 4. The CDR3 loop reads CASSKQGLYEQYF. The CDR3 nucleotides are TGTGCCAGCAGTAAACAGGGGCTCTACGAGCAGTACTTC.

V usage is TRBV7-2 and J usage is TRBJ1-1; a possible D gene is TRBD1 (5 bases). The germline V gene encodes CDR1 SGHTA and CDR2 FQGNSA. The CDR3 consists of 15 residues. V was clipped by 1 base and J by 3 bases, with 12 bases between them. The CDR3 reads CASSLVAGVYTEAFF. In DNA form, the CDR3 reads TGTGCCAGCAGCTTAGTTGCGGGGGTGTACACTGAAGCTTTCTTT.

The V call is TRBV2, the J call TRBJ2-2, with D tentatively TRBD2 (6 bases). From germline, CDR1 is SNHLY and CDR2 FYNNEI. The V and J ends lost 6 bases and 6 bases respectively, with 17 bases between them. This CDR3 contains 15 residues. The CDR3 loop reads CASRGGAATAGELFF. CDR3 nucleotide sequence: TGTGCCAGCAGGGGCGGGGCGGCGACAGCCGGGGAGCTGTTTTTT. Drawing the rest from reference TRBV2 and TRBJ2-2, the complete variable domain is EPEVTQTPSHQVTQMGQEVILRCVPISNHLYFYWYRQILGQKVEFLVSFYNNEISEKSEIFDDQFSVERPDGSNFTLKIRSTKLEDSAMYFCASRGGAATAGELFFGEGSRLTVL.

J is TRBJ1-1 and V is TRBV11-3, with D hard to call. CDR1 and CDR2 (germline): SGHNT, YENEEA. V was clipped by 3 bases and J by 2 bases, with 7 bases between them. This CDR3 has 13 residues. This CDR3 is CASSLFLNTEAFF. In DNA, the CDR3 is TGTGCCAGCAGCTTGTTCTTAAACACTGAAGCTTTCTTT.

The V gene is TRBV18, the J gene TRBJ1-4; D possibly corresponds to TRBD1 (5 bases). Germline V gives CDR1 KGHSH, CDR2 LQKENI. V was shortened by 3 bases and J by 7 bases, with 21 bases between the two germline ends. CDR3 length: 17 amino acids. CDR3 bases: TGTGCCAGCTCACCCCTACCCTCGGCGGGGGTGAGTGAAAAACTGTTTTTT. Translating it yields CASSPLPSAGVSEKLFF.

The genes are TRBV21-1 and TRBJ1-1. TRBV21-1 is recorded as a pseudogene. The CDR3 runs 11 residues. The CDR3 DNA reads TGTGCCAGCAGCCCTACCGCTGAAGCTTTCTTT. Protein sequence: CASSPTAEAFF.

This clone has just a few counts. CDR3 loop: CASSSIELGYNEQFF. CDR3 in DNA: TGTGCCAGCAGCTCGATCGAACTAGGTTACAATGAGCAGTTCTTC. The chain couples TRBV5-4 to TRBJ2-1, with D tentatively TRBD2 (5 bases). The CDR3 totals 15 residues. Germline lookup yields CDR1 SGHNT and CDR2 YYREEE (reference sequence). V lost 3 bases and J lost 4, with 14 bases in between.

The V gene is TRBV11-3, the J gene TRBJ2-1; TRBD2 agrees at 10 bases. V lost 0 bases, J lost 8 bases, and 7 bases stayed unmatched. The CDR3 runs 16 residues. The germline V gene encodes CDR1 SGHNT and CDR2 YENEEA. The CDR3 bases are TGTGCCAGCAGCTTAGATGGCGGTAGCGGGGGGTATGAGCAGTTCTTC. It translates to CASSLDGGSGGYEQFF.

V usage is TRBV14 and J usage is TRBJ1-3; TRBD1 matches 8 bases. Looked up from germline, CDR1 is SGHDN and CDR2 is FVKESK. Trimming took 4 bases from V and 4 from J; bases not matched to a gene: 6. This CDR3 spans 15 amino acids. The CDR3 nucleotides are TGTGCCAGCAGCCCAATCAGGGGGCCCGGAAACACCATATATTTT. Residues: CASSPIRGPGNTIYF.

The rearrangement links TRBV7-2 to TRBJ2-5; 11 nucleotides agree with TRBD2. This CDR3 is 14 amino acids long. Losses at the gene ends were 6 bases for V and 3 bases for J; bases not matched to a gene: 3. In germline, CDR1 is SGHTA, CDR2 FQGNSA. The CDR3: CASSLLAGEETQYF. The DNA of the CDR3 is TGTGCCAGCAGTTTACTAGCGGGAGAAGAGACCCAGTACTTC.

The genes are TRBV11-2 and TRBJ2-2; TRBD2 matches at 11 bases. The CDR3 spans 16 residues. Trimming cost V 4 bases and J 1 base; bases outside gene matches: 2. Germline CDR1 and CDR2: SGHAT and FQNNGV. This chain's CDR3 is CASSSGTSGNTGELFF. The CDR3 DNA reads TGTGCCAGCAGCTCCGGGACTAGCGGGAACACCGGGGAGCTGTTTTTT.

The gene calls are TRBV5-1 and TRBJ1-5; D possibly corresponds to TRBD1 (6 bases). There are 15 residues in the CDR3. Looked up from germline, CDR1 is SGHRS and CDR2 is YFSETQ. V shed 7 bases and J shed 1 base, with 15 bases lying between them. CDR3 amino acids: CASRQGYGSNQPQHF. In DNA, the CDR3 is TGCGCCAGCCGGCAGGGGTATGGGAGCAATCAGCCCCAGCATTTT.

This clone showed up just once. The chain carries TRBV29-1 and TRBJ1-1; D call uncertain. In germline, CDR1 is SQVTM, CDR2 ANQGSEA. The V end lost 2 bases, the J end lost 2 bases, and 9 bases lay between the germline ends. The CDR3 length is 13 residues. CDR3 DNA: TGCAGCGTTGAAAACCCGGGTAACACTGAAGCTTTCTTT. It codes for CSVENPGNTEAFF. The entire variable domain, with the rest obtained from reference TRBV29-1 and TRBJ1-1, is as follows: SAVISQKPSRDICQRGTSLTIQCQVDSQVTMMFWYRQQPGQSLTLIATANQGSEATYESGFVIDKFPISRPNLTFSTLTVSNMSPEDSSIYLCSVENPGNTEAFFGQGTRLTVV.

This clone appeared a single time. This sequence joins TRBV4-2 and TRBJ1-1; D gene uncertain. The CDR3 has 15 residues. In germline, CDR1 is LGHNA, CDR2 YNFKEQ. V was trimmed by 1 base and J by 4 bases, leaving 13 bases between them. The DNA for the CDR3 is TGTGCCAGCAGCCAAGCTTCGGGTGTGGTCACTGAAGCTTTCTTT. Protein: CASSQASGVVTEAFF.

The genes are TRBV12-3 or TRBV12-4 and TRBJ1-5, with 7 positions matching TRBD1. Germline trimming cut 5 bases from V and 7 bases from J; bases unmatched to any gene: 5. The CDR3 sequence is 13 residues long. DNA for the CDR3: TGTGCCAGCAGTGACAGGGTCGGGCAGCCCCAGCATTTT. Its translation: CASSDRVGQPQHF.

This clone has just one count. The V and J genes are TRBV4-3 and TRBJ1-4; no reliable D call. V lost 2 bases and J 8 bases, leaving 18 bases between the germline ends. Germline lookup yields CDR1 LGHNA and CDR2 YSLEER. The CDR3 has 16 amino acids. Written as DNA, the CDR3 is TGCGCCAGCAGCCAAAGGCCAGGTGGCTTTGGGGAAAAACTGTTTTTT. Residues: CASSQRPGGFGEKLFF.

Only one count was recorded for this clone. This chain links TRBV5-1 with TRBJ2-1; possible D gene TRBD1, 5 bases. Germline V lookup: CDR1 SGHRS, CDR2 YFSETQ. This CDR3 is built from 11 residues. Trimming left V 4 bases short and J 7 bases short, with 6 bases between. This CDR3 is CASSAGNEQFF. In nucleotides, the CDR3 is TGCGCCAGCAGCGCAGGGAATGAGCAGTTCTTC.